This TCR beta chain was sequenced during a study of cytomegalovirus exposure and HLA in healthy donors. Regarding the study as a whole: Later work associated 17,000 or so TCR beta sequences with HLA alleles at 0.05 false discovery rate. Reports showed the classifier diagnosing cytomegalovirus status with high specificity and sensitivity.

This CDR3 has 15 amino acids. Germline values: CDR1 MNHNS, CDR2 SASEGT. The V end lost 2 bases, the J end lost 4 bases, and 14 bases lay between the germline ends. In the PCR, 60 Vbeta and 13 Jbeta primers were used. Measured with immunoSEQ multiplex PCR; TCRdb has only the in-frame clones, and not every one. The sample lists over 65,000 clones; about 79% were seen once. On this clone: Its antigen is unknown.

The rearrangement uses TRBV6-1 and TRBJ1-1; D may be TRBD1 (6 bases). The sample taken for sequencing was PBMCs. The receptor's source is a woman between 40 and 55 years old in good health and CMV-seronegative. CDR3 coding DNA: TGTGCCAGCAGTGAATTCAGGGGTTGGATCACTGAAGCTTTCTTT. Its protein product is CASSEFRGWITEAFF.